The text below deals with one T cell receptor (beta chain). This specimen belongs to a study of blood T cell repertoires in COVID-19. Study context: COVID-19 samples, acute and convalescent, were from the United States, Italy and Spain. T cells, B-cell-depleted T cells, or PBMCs supplied cDNA or gDNA.

In the original workflow: Amplification with reference gene primers provided the estimates of nucleated cell counts. Profiled with immunoSEQ multiplex PCR; TCRdb holds only in-frame clones, not every one. That table supplies the V and J calls and clone size; D and trimming were determined from the DNA. Among fewer than 500,000 clones listed, over 75% were seen once. Germline CDR1 MNHNY, CDR2 SVGAGI (reference sequence). Deletions cut 4 bases from V and 3 bases from J, with 7 bases between. The CDR3 sequence is 13 residues long. This sequence was found in a man in his thirties or forties who had recovered from COVID-19. Material for sequencing was PBMCs or T cells enriched from blood (not recorded which). The gene calls are TRBV6-6 and TRBJ2-1; a weak D match, TRBD2 (5 bases). The DNA for the CDR3 is TGTGCCAGCAGTTCCCGGGACTACAATGAGCAGTTCTTC. Encoded protein: CASSSRDYNEQFF.